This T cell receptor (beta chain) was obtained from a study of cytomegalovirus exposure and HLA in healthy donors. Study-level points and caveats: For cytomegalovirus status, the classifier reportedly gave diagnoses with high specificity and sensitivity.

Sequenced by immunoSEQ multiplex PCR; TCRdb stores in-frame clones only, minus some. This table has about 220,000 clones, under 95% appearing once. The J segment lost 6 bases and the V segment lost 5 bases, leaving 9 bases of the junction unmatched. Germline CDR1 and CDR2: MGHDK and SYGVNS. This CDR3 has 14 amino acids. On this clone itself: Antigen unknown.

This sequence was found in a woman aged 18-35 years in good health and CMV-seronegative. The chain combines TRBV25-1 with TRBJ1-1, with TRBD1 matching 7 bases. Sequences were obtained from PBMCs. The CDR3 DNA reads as TGTGCCAGCAGTTCAGGGGGAATACCCTCTGAAGCTTTCTTT. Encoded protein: CASSSGGIPSEAFF. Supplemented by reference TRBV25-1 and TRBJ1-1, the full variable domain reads EADIYQTPRYLVIGTGKKITLECSQTMGHDKMYWYQQDPGMELHLIHYSYGVNSTEKGDLSSESTVSRIRTEHFPLTLESARPSHTSQYLCASSSGGIPSEAFFGQGTRLTVV.